Included here is one TCR beta chain sequence, with context. Its specificity is not known. TCRdb keeps only in-frame clones here, not all; method: immunoSEQ multiplex PCR. This table holds over 25,000 clones, roughly 90% found once. The data are from a study of T cell clonotyping in hematopoietic cell transplantation. Notes on the study in general: Pathologically expanded recipient clonotypes increased progressively from day 30 to day 180 as diversity fell. Without cell sorting, CD4 versus CD8 contributions remain unresolved. Few recipient clonotypes overlapped donors; over 95% were de novo at given depth.

Samples: about 28 days before transplant, then days 30, 100 and 180 after. The length of the CDR3 is 14 residues. Germline-derived CDR1 and CDR2 are LNHDA and SQIVND (reference sequence). The V end lost 1 base, the J end lost 4 bases, and 7 bases lay between the germline ends. Sequencing was performed on PBMCs, taken 100 days after allogeneic stem cell transplant. This rearrangement joins TRBV19 to TRBJ2-2; no definite D call. The receptor was isolated from a female patient in her fifties or sixties who had an allogeneic stem cell transplant from a related donor, so the T cells may come from the graft donor. Some clones in this sample may be carry-over from other donors' samples. In DNA, the CDR3 is TGTGCCAGTAGTATAGGGGGTGCCACCGGGGAGCTGTTTTTT. Encoded protein: CASSIGGATGELFF.